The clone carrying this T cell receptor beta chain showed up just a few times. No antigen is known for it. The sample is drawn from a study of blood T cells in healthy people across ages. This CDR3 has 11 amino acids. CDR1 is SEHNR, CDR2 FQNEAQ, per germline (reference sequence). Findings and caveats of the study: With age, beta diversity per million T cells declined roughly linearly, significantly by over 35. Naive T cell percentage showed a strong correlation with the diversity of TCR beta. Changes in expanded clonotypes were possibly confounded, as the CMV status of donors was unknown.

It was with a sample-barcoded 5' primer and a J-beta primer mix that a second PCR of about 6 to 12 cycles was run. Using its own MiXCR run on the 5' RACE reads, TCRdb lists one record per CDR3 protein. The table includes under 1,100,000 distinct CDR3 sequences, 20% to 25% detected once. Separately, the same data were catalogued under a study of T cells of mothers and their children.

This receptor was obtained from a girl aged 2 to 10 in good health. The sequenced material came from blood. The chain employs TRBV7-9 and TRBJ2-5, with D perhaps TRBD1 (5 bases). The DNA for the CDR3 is TGTGTCGAAAGAAGGGGCGAGACCCAGTACTTC. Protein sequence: CVERRGETQYF.